A single sample is the source of the 20 T cell receptor beta chains below, sequenced in a study of cytomegalovirus exposure and HLA in healthy donors. PCR was performed using 60 Vbeta and 13 Jbeta primers. Using immunoSEQ multiplex PCR, the repertoire was profiled, and TCRdb retains in-frame clones only, with some absent. The table includes approximately 170,000 clones, approximately 88% detected once. Sequencing was done on a sample of PBMCs. The origin of the receptors is a boy between 2 and 10 years old in good health and CMV-seronegative.

The CDR3 nucleotides are TGTGCCAGCAGCCCCGGGACTAGCCCGCCAAGGGCAGATACGCAGTATTTT. It translates to CASSPGTSPPRADTQYF. The rearrangement joins TRBV7-9 to TRBJ2-3; 9 bases align to TRBD2. The CDR3 length is 17 residues. CDR1 and CDR2 from the germline V gene are SEHNR and FQNEAQ (reference sequence). V lost 5 bases to trimming and J lost 4 bases; unmatched junction nucleotides: 13.

This clone is a singleton in its sample. The genes are TRBV11-2 and TRBJ2-5; a weak D match, TRBD2 (5 bases). V gave up 1 base and J gave up 2 bases, with 8 bases separating them. Per the germline V gene, CDR1 is SGHAT and CDR2 is FQNNGV. This CDR3 comprises 14 residues. The chain's CDR3 is CASSLAGSQETQYF. The DNA for the CDR3 is TGTGCCAGCAGCTTAGCGGGGTCGCAAGAGACCCAGTACTTC.

J is TRBJ1-2 and V is TRBV15; 8 nucleotides line up with TRBD1. The germline V gene has CDR1 LNHNV and CDR2 YYDKDF (reference sequence). The V gene end was trimmed by 2 bases and the J gene end by 2 bases; junction bases not matched to a gene: 4. The CDR3 has 15 amino acids. This chain's CDR3 is CATSRPTGGNYGYTF. CDR3 in DNA: TGTGCCACCAGCAGACCCACAGGGGGGAACTATGGCTACACCTTC.

The rearrangement joins TRBV18 to TRBJ2-1, with 8 bases identical to TRBD2. Germline lookup yields CDR1 KGHSH and CDR2 LQKENI. The V and J ends lost 5 bases and 0 bases, in that order; junction bases with no gene match: 0. The CDR3 sequence is 14 residues long. The CDR3 DNA reads as TGTGCCAGCTCAAGCGGGAGCTCCTACAATGAGCAGTTCTTC. Residues: CASSSGSSYNEQFF.

The rearrangement joins TRBV4-3 to TRBJ2-7; a weak D match, TRBD1 (5 bases). This CDR3 spans 16 amino acids. Per the germline V gene, CDR1 is LGHNA and CDR2 is YSLEER. Trimming took 1 base from V and 1 from J, leaving 14 bases between them. The CDR3 spells CASSQVKGHGSYEQYF. CDR3 nucleotide sequence: TGCGCCAGCAGCCAAGTCAAGGGGCATGGGTCCTACGAGCAGTACTTC.

This clone was seen once. This chain joins TRBV30 and TRBJ2-3, with 9 bases identical to TRBD2. CDR1 is GTSNPN, CDR2 SVGIG, per germline (reference sequence). CDR3 length: 15 residues. V shed 3 bases and J 0 bases; nucleotides not matched to a gene: 4. CDR3 sequence reads: CAWSASGASTDTQYF. The CDR3 bases are TGTGCCTGGAGCGCTAGCGGGGCCAGCACAGATACGCAGTATTTT. Full variable domain (outside the CDR3, taken from reference TRBV30 and TRBJ2-3): SQTIHQWPATLVQPVGSPLSLECTVEGTSNPNLYWYRQAAGRGLQLLFYSVGIGQISSEVPQNLSASRPQDRQFILSSKKLLLSDSGFYLCAWSASGASTDTQYFGPGTRLTVL.

This clone appeared once. The CDR3 bases are TGTGCCATCAGTGCCGGAGGACTAGCGGGCCCGACACTCTACAATGAGCAGTTCTTC. Encoded protein: CAISAGGLAGPTLYNEQFF. V and J are TRBV10-3 and TRBJ2-1; 11 bases agree with TRBD2. The CDR3 is 19 amino acids. Germline trimming cut 4 bases from V and 3 bases from J; bases unmatched to any gene: 14. In germline, CDR1 is ENHRY, CDR2 SYGVKD.

This chain connects TRBV9 to TRBJ2-1; D is ambiguous. There are 14 residues in the CDR3. CDR1 is SGDLS and CDR2 is YYNGEE in the germline V gene. V lost 0 bases and J 8 bases, leaving 12 bases between the germline ends. The CDR3 here is CASSVDLATDEQFF. The DNA for the CDR3 is TGTGCCAGCAGCGTAGATCTGGCAACCGATGAGCAGTTCTTC.

V usage is TRBV13 and J usage is TRBJ2-5, with 8 bases that match TRBD2. V dropped 10 bases and J dropped 3; count of bases not matched to a gene: 10. Looked up from germline, CDR1 is PRHDT and CDR2 is FYEKMQ (reference sequence). CDR3 length: 14 residues. The CDR3 loop reads CATSKRGPEETQYF. In nucleotides, the CDR3 is TGTGCCACCTCCAAGCGGGGGCCCGAAGAGACCCAGTACTTC. Drawing the rest from reference TRBV13 and TRBJ2-5, the complete variable domain is AAGVIQSPRHLIKEKRETATLKCYPIPRHDTVYWYQQGPGQDPQFLISFYEKMQSDKGSIPDRFSAQQFSDYHSELNMSSLELGDSALYFCATSKRGPEETQYFGPGTRLLVL.

The chain joins TRBV19 to TRBJ1-1; D gene uncertain. The CDR3 loop spans 15 amino acids. The V and J ends lost 5 bases and 1 base respectively, with 14 bases between them. Germline V gene lookup returns CDR1 LNHDA and CDR2 SQIVND (reference sequence). CDR3 region: CASSPLFSGNTEAFF. CDR3 DNA sequence: TGTGCCAGTAGTCCCCTCTTTAGCGGGAACACTGAAGCTTTCTTT.

The genes are TRBV19 and TRBJ1-6; 8 bases align to TRBD1. After removal of 11 bases from V and 15 bases from J, the junction contained 12 bases not matched to a gene. The CDR3 is 12 amino acids. Per germline, CDR1 LNHDA and CDR2 SQIVND (reference sequence). Here the CDR3 reads CASGTGPSFLHF. The CDR3 DNA reads as TGTGCCTCCGGGACAGGCCCTTCATTCCTCCACTTT.

This chain uses TRBV5-1 with TRBJ1-1; D gene uncertain. This CDR3 contains 13 residues. Germline values: CDR1 SGHRS, CDR2 YFSETQ. V dropped 2 bases and J dropped 7 bases, with 12 bases sitting between them. As DNA, the CDR3 is TGCGCCAGCAGCTTACGGGGTGAAGGTGAAGCTTTCTTT. Amino acid sequence: CASSLRGEGEAFF.

The V gene is TRBV11-2, the J gene TRBJ2-1; 9 nucleotides agree with TRBD2. In germline, CDR1 is SGHAT, CDR2 FQNNGV. The J segment lost 7 bases and the V segment lost 9 bases, leaving 13 bases of the junction unmatched. There are 15 residues in the CDR3. The CDR3 is CASKRRGGALNEQFF. CDR3 in DNA: TGTGCCAGTAAACGTCGCGGGGGGGCATTGAATGAGCAGTTCTTC.

The V gene is TRBV7-2, the J gene TRBJ1-2; 7 nucleotides align to TRBD1. The junction had 12 bases not matched to a gene; V was cut back by 5 bases and J by 6 bases. The CDR3 is 15 residues long. Germline V gives CDR1 SGHTA, CDR2 FQGNSA. CDR3 nucleotide sequence: TGTGCCAGCAGCCTCCCCGGACAGGCGGGGAATGGCTACACCTTC. Translating gives CASSLPGQAGNGYTF.

V and J are TRBV6-5 and TRBJ2-3; 8 bases are shared with TRBD2. Germline CDR1 is MNHEY and CDR2 is SVGAGI. This CDR3 is built from 15 residues. J gave up 4 bases and V 2 bases, and 5 bases lay outside the gene matches. CDR3 DNA sequence: TGTGCCAGCAGTTACGGGGGACTAGGGGCAGATACGCAGTATTTT. It specifies CASSYGGLGADTQYF.

The rearrangement joins TRBV2 to TRBJ2-7; 9 bases map to TRBD1. Germline V gene data show CDR1 as SNHLY and CDR2 as FYNNEI. The V and J ends lost 8 bases and 0 bases, in that order; junction bases with no gene match: 5. This CDR3 has 14 residues. The CDR3 loop is CASSGTGNSYEQYV. As DNA, the CDR3 is TGTGCCAGCTCAGGGACAGGGAACTCCTACGAGCAGTACGTC.

This chain links TRBV7-9 with TRBJ1-2; possibly TRBD1 for D (6 bases). The germline CDR1 and CDR2 sequences are SEHNR and FQNEAQ (reference sequence). The CDR3 has 14 residues. Trimming cost V 5 bases and J 2 bases, with 12 bases left between them. In DNA, the CDR3 is TGTGCCAGCAGCCGTGGGGGACAAAACTATGGCTACACCTTC. It specifies CASSRGGQNYGYTF.

The genes are TRBV11-2 and TRBJ1-2, with a weak D call TRBD1 (6 bases). V was clipped by 7 bases and J by 7 bases, with 19 bases between them. Germline loops: CDR1 SGHAT, CDR2 FQNNGV. The CDR3 has 14 amino acids. The CDR3 coding sequence is TGTGCCAGCAAACTAATAGACAGGCTACCTGGCTACACCTTC. It translates to CASKLIDRLPGYTF. Drawing the rest from reference TRBV11-2 and TRBJ1-2, the complete variable domain is EAGVAQSPRYKIIEKRQSVAFWCNPISGHATLYWYQQILGQGPKLLIQFQNNGVVDDSQLPKDRFSAERLKGVDSTLKIQPAKLEDSAVYLCASKLIDRLPGYTFGSGTRLTVV.

The chain couples TRBV19 to TRBJ2-3; D is undetermined. The CDR3 sequence is 13 residues long. CDR1 and CDR2 (germline): LNHDA, SQIVND (reference sequence). The ends were cut back, 0 bases at V and 3 bases at J, with 4 bases in the middle. This CDR3 reads CASSIDGTDTQYF. CDR3 sequence (DNA): TGTGCCAGTAGTATAGACGGTACAGATACGCAGTATTTT. The entire variable domain, with the rest obtained from reference TRBV19 and TRBJ2-3, is as follows: DGGITQSPKYLFRKEGQNVTLSCEQNLNHDAMYWYRQDPGQGLRLIYYSQIVNDFQKGDIAEGYSVSREKKESFPLTVTSAQKNPTAFYLCASSIDGTDTQYFGPGTRLTVL.

The chain carries TRBV5-1 and TRBJ2-5; 12 bases align to TRBD1. This CDR3 comprises 14 residues. The V gene's germline CDR1 is SGHRS and CDR2 YFSETQ. The junction had 3 bases not matched to a gene; V was cut back by 4 bases and J by 5 bases. CDR3 in amino acids: CASSGTGGWETQYF. CDR3 coding DNA: TGCGCCAGCAGCGGGACAGGGGGCTGGGAGACCCAGTACTTC. Drawing the rest from reference TRBV5-1 and TRBJ2-5, the complete variable domain is KAGVTQTPRYLIKTRGQQVTLSCSPISGHRSVSWYQQTPGQGLQFLFEYFSETQRNKGNFPGRFSGRQFSNSRSEMNVSTLELGDSALYLCASSGTGGWETQYFGPGTRLLVL.